One and the same sample provided the 8 T cell receptor beta chains below, sequenced in a study of identical twins. TCRdb processed the 5' RACE reads anew with MiXCR; each CDR3 protein has one entry. The sample carries 690,000 or so distinct CDR3 sequences, less than 10% recorded once. The data also belong to a second study, concerning yellow fever vaccine responses in identical twins.

The sample comprised PBMCs. The receptors stem from a woman younger than 30 in good health.

The chain has TRBV29-1 and TRBJ1-2; 7 nucleotides agree with TRBD1. Trimming cost V 3 bases and J 4 bases; bases outside gene matches: 5. The germline V gene encodes CDR1 SQVTM and CDR2 ANQGSEA. The CDR3 is made up of 13 amino acids. CDR3 in amino acids: CSVDAGTVYGYTF. CDR3 sequence (DNA): TGCAGCGTTGACGCCGGGACAGTCTATGGCTACACCTTC. Full variable domain (outside the CDR3, taken from reference TRBV29-1 and TRBJ1-2): SAVISQKPSRDICQRGTSLTIQCQVDSQVTMMFWYRQQPGQSLTLIATANQGSEATYESGFVIDKFPISRPNLTFSTLTVSNMSPEDSSIYLCSVDAGTVYGYTFGSGTRLTVV.

This clonotype was seen at least ten times. This chain connects TRBV7-8 to TRBJ2-1; no reliable D call. CDR1 SGHVS and CDR2 FQNEAQ come from the germline V gene. V was shortened by 0 bases and J by 2 bases, with 5 bases between the two germline ends. The CDR3 sequence is 14 residues long. The CDR3 sequence is CASSLAETYNEQFF. The CDR3, as DNA: TGTGCCAGCAGCTTAGCGGAAACCTACAATGAGCAGTTCTTC. The entire variable domain, with the rest obtained from reference TRBV7-8 and TRBJ2-1, is as follows: GAGVSQSPRYKVAKRGQDVALRCDPISGHVSLFWYQQALGQGPEFLTYFQNEAQLDKSGLPSDRFFAERPEGSVSTLKIQRTQQEDSAVYLCASSLAETYNEQFFGPGTRLTVL.

This clonotype was observed many times. Germline is not matched at one junction end, which may reflect a read error. The chain recombines TRBV5-1 with TRBJ2-1; the D gene is possibly TRBD2 (5 bases). Germline CDR1 and CDR2: SGHRS and YFSETQ. This CDR3 is 12 amino acids long. CDR3 in DNA: TGTGCCAGCAGTCCCGGGGACAATGAGCAGTTCTTC. Protein product: CASSPGDNEQFF.

The chain has TRBV2 and TRBJ2-4; TRBD1 might be the D (6 bases). The V gene's germline CDR1 is SNHLY and CDR2 FYNNEI. V dropped 6 bases and J dropped 0 bases, with 15 bases sitting between them. The CDR3 length is 16 residues. Written as DNA, the CDR3 is TGTGCCAGCAGAGCACAGGGTAAACTAGCCAAAAACATTCAGTACTTC. Amino acid sequence: CASRAQGKLAKNIQYF.

The chain recombines TRBV29-1 with TRBJ2-7; the match to TRBD1 covers 7 bases. Looked up from germline, CDR1 is SQVTM and CDR2 is ANQGSEA. Germline trimming cut 6 bases from V and 10 bases from J; bases unmatched to any gene: 6. CDR3 length: 10 residues. The CDR3 here is CSVVRDSQYF. The CDR3 coding sequence is TGCAGCGTCGTCAGGGACAGCCAGTACTTC.

In its sample, this clonotype was seen a few times. The V gene is TRBV15, the J gene TRBJ2-3; no reliable D call. Germline CDR1 and CDR2: LNHNV and YYDKDF (reference sequence). This CDR3 has 13 amino acids. Trimming took 0 bases from V and 4 from J, leaving 5 bases between them. The CDR3 DNA sequence: TGTGCCACCAGCAGAGATATCGCAGATACGCAGTATTTT. Translating gives CATSRDIADTQYF.

This clonotype occurred a few times. V usage is TRBV18 and J usage is TRBJ2-5; 7 positions agree with TRBD1. V shed 2 bases and J 2 bases; nucleotides not matched to a gene: 5. The CDR3 has 15 residues. The germline V gene has CDR1 KGHSH and CDR2 LQKENI. The CDR3 nucleotides read TGTGCCAGCTCACCATGGCCAGGGGGACAAGAGACCCAGTACTTC. Translation: CASSPWPGGQETQYF.

The DNA of the CDR3 is TGTGCCACCAGACTAGCGCCGTACCAAGAGACCCAGTACTTC. Amino acids: CATRLAPYQETQYF. The V and J genes are TRBV10-3 and TRBJ2-5; 8 nucleotides line up with TRBD2. The V gene's germline CDR1 is ENHRY and CDR2 SYGVKD. The length of the CDR3 is 14 residues. The junction had 7 bases not matched to a gene; V was cut back by 10 bases and J by 0 bases.